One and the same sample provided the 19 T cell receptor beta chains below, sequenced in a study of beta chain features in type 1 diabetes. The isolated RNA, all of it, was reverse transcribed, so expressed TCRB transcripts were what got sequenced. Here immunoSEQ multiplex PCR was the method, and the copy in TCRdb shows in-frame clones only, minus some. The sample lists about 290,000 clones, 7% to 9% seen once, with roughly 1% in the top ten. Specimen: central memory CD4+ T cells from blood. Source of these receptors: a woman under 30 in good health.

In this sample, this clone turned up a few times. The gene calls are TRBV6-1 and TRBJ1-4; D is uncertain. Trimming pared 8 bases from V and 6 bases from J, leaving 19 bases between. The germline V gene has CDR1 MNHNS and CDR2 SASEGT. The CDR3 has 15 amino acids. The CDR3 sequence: CASAGTWAVHEKLFF. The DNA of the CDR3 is TGTGCCAGCGCGGGTACGTGGGCGGTTCATGAAAAACTGTTTTTT.

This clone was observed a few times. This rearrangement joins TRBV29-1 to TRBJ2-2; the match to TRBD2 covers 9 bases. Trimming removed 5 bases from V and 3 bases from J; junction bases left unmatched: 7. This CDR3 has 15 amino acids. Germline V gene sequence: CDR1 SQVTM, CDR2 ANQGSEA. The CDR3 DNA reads TGCAGCGTTAAACGACTAGCGGAACACACCGGGGAGCTGTTTTTT. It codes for CSVKRLAEHTGELFF.

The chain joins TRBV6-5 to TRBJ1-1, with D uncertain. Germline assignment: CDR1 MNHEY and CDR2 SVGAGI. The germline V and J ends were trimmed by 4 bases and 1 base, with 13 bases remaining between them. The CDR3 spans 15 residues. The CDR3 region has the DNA TGTGCCAGCAGTTCCGTGCACGGGAGGAACACTGAAGCTTTCTTT. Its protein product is CASSSVHGRNTEAFF.

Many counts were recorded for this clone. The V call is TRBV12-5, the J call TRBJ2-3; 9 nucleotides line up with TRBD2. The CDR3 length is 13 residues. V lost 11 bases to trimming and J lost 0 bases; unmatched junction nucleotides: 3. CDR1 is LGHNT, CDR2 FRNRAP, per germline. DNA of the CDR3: TGTGCTGGCACTAGCGGGAGCACAGATACGCAGTATTTT. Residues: CAGTSGSTDTQYF.

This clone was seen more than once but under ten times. In DNA form, the CDR3 reads TGTGCCAGCTCACCACAGGTGGGGGCTGAAGCTTTCTTT. The encoded protein is CASSPQVGAEAFF. The chain combines TRBV18 with TRBJ1-1; perhaps TRBD1 as D (5 bases). CDR1 is KGHSH, CDR2 LQKENI, per germline. The length of the CDR3 is 13 residues. Between the trimmed V and J ends, which lost 1 base and 6 bases, there was a span of 9 bases.

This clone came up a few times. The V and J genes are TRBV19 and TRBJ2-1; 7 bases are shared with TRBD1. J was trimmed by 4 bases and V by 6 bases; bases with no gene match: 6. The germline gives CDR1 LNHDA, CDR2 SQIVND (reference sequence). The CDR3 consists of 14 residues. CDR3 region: CASSPQGKYNEQFF. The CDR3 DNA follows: TGTGCCAGTAGCCCACAGGGGAAATACAATGAGCAGTTCTTC.

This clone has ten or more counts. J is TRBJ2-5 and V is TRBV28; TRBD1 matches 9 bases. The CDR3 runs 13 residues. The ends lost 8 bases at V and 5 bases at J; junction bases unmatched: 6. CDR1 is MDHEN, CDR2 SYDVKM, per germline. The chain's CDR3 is CASGTGKMETQYF. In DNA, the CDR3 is TGTGCCAGCGGGACAGGGAAGATGGAGACCCAGTACTTC.

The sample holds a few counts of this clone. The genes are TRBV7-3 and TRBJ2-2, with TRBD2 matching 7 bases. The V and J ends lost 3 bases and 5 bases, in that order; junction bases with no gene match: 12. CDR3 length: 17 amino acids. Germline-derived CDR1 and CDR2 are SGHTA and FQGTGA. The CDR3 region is CASSLVAAGITTGELFF. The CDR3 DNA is TGTGCCAGCAGCTTGGTTGCAGCGGGGATTACGACCGGGGAGCTGTTTTTT.

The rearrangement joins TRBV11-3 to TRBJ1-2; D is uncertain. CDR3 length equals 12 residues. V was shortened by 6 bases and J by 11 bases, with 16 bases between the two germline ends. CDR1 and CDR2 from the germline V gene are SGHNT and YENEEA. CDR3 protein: CASRGSHEAYTF. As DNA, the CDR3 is TGTGCCAGCAGAGGATCCCACGAAGCATACACCTTC.

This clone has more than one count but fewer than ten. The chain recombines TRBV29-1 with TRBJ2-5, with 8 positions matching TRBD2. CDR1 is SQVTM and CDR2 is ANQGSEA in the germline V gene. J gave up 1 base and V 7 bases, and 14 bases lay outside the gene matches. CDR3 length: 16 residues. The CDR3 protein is CSARTTTGGFQETQYF. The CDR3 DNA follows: TGCAGCGCCCGGACGACAACGGGGGGGTTCCAAGAGACCCAGTACTTC.

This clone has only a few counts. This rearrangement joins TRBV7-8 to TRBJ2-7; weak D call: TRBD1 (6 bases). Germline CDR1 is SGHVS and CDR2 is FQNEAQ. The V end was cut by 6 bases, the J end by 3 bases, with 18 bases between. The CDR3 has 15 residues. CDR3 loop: CASSQDRERFYEQYV. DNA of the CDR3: TGTGCCAGCAGTCAGGACAGAGAGAGGTTCTACGAGCAGTACGTC.

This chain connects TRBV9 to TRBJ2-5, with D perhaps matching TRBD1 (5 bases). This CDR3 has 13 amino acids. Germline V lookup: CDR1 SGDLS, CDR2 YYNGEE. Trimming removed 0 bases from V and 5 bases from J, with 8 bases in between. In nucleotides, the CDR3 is TGTGCCAGCAGCGTAGAGCCAGGGGAGACCCAGTACTTC. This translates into CASSVEPGETQYF.

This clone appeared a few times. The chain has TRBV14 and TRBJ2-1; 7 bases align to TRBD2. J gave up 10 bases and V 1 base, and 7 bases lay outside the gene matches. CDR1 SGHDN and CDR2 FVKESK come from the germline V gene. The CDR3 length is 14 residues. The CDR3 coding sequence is TGTGCCAGCAGCCAAGGCCGAAAGCGGGACGAGCAGTTCTTC. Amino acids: CASSQGRKRDEQFF.

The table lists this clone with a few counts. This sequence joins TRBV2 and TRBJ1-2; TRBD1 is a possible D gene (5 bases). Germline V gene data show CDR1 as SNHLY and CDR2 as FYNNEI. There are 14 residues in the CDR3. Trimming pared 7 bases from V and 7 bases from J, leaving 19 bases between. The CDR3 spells CASKGDVGSLGYTF. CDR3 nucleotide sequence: TGTGCCAGCAAAGGGGATGTGGGGTCCCTTGGCTACACCTTC. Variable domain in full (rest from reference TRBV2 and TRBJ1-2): EPEVTQTPSHQVTQMGQEVILRCVPISNHLYFYWYRQILGQKVEFLVSFYNNEISEKSEIFDDQFSVERPDGSNFTLKIRSTKLEDSAMYFCASKGDVGSLGYTFGSGTRLTVV.

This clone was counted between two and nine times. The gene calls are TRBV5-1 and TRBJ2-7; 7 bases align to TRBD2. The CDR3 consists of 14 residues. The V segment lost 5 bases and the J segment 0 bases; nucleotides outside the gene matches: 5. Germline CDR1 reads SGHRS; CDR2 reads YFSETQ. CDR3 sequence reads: CASRQGTNSYEQYF. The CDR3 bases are TGCGCCAGCAGGCAAGGGACTAACTCCTACGAGCAGTACTTC.

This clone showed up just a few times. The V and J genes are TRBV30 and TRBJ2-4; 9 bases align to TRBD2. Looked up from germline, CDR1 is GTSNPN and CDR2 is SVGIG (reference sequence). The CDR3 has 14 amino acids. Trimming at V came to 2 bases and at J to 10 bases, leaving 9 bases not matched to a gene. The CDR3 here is CAWSRGRAKGIQYF. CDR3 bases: TGTGCCTGGAGTCGCGGGAGGGCTAAGGGGATTCAGTACTTC.

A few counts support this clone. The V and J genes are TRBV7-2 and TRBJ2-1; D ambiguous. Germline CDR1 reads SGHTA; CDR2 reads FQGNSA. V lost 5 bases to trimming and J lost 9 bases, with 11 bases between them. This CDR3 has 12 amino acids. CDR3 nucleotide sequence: TGTGCCAGCAGCGTTTCGAGGCGTGAGCAGTTCTTC. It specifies CASSVSRREQFF.

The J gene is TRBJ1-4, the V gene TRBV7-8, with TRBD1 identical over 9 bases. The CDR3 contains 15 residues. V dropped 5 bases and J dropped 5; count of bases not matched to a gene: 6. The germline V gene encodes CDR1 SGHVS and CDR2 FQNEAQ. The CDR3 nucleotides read TGTGCCAGCAGCATACCCGGGACAGGGAATGAAAAACTGTTTTTT. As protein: CASSIPGTGNEKLFF.

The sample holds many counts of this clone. The CDR3 DNA reads as TGCGCCAGCAGCCAAGATCTGATGGGGCCCTTGAACACTGAAGCTTTCTTT. Protein sequence: CASSQDLMGPLNTEAFF. The rearrangement uses TRBV4-1 and TRBJ1-1, with TRBD1 as a possible D gene (5 bases). Germline V lookup: CDR1 MGHRA, CDR2 YSYEKL. The CDR3 has 17 amino acids. The V end lost 0 bases, the J end lost 0 bases, and 14 bases lay between the germline ends.